The clone carrying this T cell receptor (beta chain) came up once. As yet, its antigen is unknown. Within the sample, other DNA sequences also encode this same CDR3. The sample is drawn from a study of a mutant IDH1 vaccine in newly diagnosed glioma. Profiled with immunoSEQ multiplex PCR; TCRdb holds only in-frame clones, not every one. Counted here are tens of thousands of clones, roughly four fifths occurring once; the ten biggest clones make up 5% to 7%. V lost 3 bases to trimming and J lost 0 bases, with 5 bases between them. The CDR3 has 13 amino acids. Germline CDR1 KGHSH, CDR2 LQKENI. Time point of the sample: week 35, safety follow-up. Each vaccine dose was 300 ug of mutant IDH1 20-mer peptide, with topical imiquimod.

This chain links TRBV18 with TRBJ1-1; D not certain. The material was PBMCs, obtained from a glioma patient whose treatment included an IDH1 peptide vaccine. The receptor's source is a man in his forties or fifties with glioma. This CDR3 is CASSPPLNTEAFF. The CDR3, as DNA: TGTGCCAGCTCACCCCCCTTGAACACTGAAGCTTTCTTT.